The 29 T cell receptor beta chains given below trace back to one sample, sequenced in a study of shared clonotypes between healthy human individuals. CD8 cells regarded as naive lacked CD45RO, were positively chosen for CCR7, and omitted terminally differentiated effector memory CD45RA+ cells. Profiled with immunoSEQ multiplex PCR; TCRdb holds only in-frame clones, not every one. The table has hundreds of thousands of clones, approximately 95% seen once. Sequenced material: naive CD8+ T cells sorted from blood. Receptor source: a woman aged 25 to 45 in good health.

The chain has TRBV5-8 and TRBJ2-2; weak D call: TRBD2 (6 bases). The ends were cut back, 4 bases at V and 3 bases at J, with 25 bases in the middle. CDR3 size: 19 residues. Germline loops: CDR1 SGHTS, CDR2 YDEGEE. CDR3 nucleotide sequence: TGTGCCAGCAGCCTCCGAGTTTTAGATCCCGGGACTGACACCGGGGAGCTGTTTTTT. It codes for CASSLRVLDPGTDTGELFF.

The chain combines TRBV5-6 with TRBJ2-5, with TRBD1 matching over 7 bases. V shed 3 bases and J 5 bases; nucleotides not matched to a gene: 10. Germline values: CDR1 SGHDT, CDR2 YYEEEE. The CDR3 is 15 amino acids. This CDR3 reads CASSSRQGLGETQYF. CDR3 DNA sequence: TGTGCCAGCAGCTCACGACAGGGCTTGGGGGAGACCCAGTACTTC.

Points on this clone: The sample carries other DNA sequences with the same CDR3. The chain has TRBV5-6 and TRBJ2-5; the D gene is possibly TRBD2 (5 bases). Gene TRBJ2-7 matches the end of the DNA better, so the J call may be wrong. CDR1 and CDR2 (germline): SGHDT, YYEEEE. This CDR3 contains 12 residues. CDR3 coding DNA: TGTGCCAGCAGCTTGGGAGGGTACGAGCAGTACTTC. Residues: CASSLGGYEQYF.

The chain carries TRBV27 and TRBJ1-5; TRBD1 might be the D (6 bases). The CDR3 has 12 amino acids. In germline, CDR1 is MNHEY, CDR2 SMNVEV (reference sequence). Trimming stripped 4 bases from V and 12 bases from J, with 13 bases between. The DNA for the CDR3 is TGTGCCAGCAGTTCCTCAGGGGTAATCCAGCATTTT. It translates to CASSSSGVIQHF.

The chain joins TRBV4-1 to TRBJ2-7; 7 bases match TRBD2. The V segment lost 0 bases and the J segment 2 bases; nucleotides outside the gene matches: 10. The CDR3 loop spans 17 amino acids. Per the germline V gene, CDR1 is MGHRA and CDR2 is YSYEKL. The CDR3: CASSQDQVGRGTYEQYF. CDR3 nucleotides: TGCGCCAGCAGCCAAGATCAGGTCGGGCGGGGGACCTACGAGCAGTACTTC.

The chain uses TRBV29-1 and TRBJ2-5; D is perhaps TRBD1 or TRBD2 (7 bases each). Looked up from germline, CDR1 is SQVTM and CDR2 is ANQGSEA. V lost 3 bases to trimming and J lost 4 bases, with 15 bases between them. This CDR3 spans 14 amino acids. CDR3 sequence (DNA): TGCAGCGTTGAGGGCAGGGGGGGACGAGAGACCCAGTACTTC. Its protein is CSVEGRGGRETQYF.

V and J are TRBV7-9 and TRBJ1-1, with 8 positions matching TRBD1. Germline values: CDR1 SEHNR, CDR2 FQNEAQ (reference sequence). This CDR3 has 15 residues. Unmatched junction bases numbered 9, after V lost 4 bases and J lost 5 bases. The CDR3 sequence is CASSSTRTGFTEAFF. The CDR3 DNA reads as TGTGCCAGCAGCTCGACGCGGACAGGGTTTACTGAAGCTTTCTTT.

The CDR3 protein is CASSLWDGRKNIQYF. The CDR3 DNA follows: TGTGCCAGCAGTTTATGGGACGGACGCAAAAACATTCAGTACTTC. The genes are TRBV27 and TRBJ2-4; the D call may be TRBD1 or TRBD2 (5 bases each). The length of the CDR3 is 15 residues. Trimming shortened V by 1 base and J by 3 bases, and 10 bases separated the two germline ends. Germline V CDR1 and CDR2: MNHEY, SMNVEV (reference sequence).

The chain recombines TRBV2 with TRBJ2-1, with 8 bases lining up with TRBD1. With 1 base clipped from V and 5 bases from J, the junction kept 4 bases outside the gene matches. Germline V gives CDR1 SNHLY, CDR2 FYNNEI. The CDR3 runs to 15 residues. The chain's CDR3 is CASSEGTGYNNEQFF. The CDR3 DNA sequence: TGTGCCAGCAGTGAAGGGACAGGGTATAACAATGAGCAGTTCTTC.

The CDR3, as DNA: TGTGCCAGCAGCTTAGTCCTCACTAGCGGGGAAACAGATACGCAGTATTTT. Encoded protein: CASSLVLTSGETDTQYF. V is TRBV7-8 and J is TRBJ2-3, with TRBD2 matching over 10 bases. CDR1 and CDR2 (germline): SGHVS, FQNEAQ. The CDR3 extends over 17 amino acids. The junction had 7 bases not matched to a gene; V was cut back by 1 base and J by 3 bases.

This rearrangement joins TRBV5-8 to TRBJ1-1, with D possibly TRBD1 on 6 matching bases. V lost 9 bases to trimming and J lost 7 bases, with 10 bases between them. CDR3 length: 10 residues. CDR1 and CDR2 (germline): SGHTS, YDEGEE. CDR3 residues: CAILRGEAFF. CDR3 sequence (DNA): TGTGCCATACTCAGGGGTGAAGCTTTCTTT.

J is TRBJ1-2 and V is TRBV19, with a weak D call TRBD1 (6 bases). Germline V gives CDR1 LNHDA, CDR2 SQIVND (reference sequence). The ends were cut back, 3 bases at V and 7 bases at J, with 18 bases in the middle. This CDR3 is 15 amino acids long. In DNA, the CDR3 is TGTGCCAGTAGTATTCGGCAGGGTCAGGGGACTGGCTACACCTTC. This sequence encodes CASSIRQGQGTGYTF. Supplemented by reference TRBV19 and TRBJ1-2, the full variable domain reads DGGITQSPKYLFRKEGQNVTLSCEQNLNHDAMYWYRQDPGQGLRLIYYSQIVNDFQKGDIAEGYSVSREKKESFPLTVTSAQKNPTAFYLCASSIRQGQGTGYTFGSGTRLTVV.

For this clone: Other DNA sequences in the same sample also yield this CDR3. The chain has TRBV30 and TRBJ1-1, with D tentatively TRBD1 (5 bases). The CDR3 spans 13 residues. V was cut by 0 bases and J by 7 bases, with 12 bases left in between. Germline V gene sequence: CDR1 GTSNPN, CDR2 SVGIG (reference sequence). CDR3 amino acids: CAWSVGQGSEAFF. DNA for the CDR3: TGTGCCTGGAGTGTTGGGCAGGGTAGTGAAGCTTTCTTT.

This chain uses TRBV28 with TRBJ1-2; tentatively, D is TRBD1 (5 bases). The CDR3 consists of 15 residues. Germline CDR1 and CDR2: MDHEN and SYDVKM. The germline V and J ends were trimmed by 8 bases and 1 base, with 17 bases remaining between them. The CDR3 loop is CASGNRGLFNYGYTF. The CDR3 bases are TGTGCCAGCGGAAACCGGGGCCTGTTTAACTATGGCTACACCTTC.

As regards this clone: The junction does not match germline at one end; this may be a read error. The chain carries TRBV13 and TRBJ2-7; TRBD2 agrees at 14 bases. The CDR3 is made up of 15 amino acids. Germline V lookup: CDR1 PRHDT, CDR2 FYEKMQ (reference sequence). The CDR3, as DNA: TGTGCCAGCAGCACGACCGGGACTAGCGGGAGAGTTTTGAACTTC. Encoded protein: CASSTTGTSGRVLNF.

DNA of the CDR3: TGTGCCAGCTCACCTCGGGACAAGTCCTACGAGCAGTACTTC. Translating it yields CASSPRDKSYEQYF. The chain joins TRBV18 to TRBJ2-5; D might be TRBD1 (6 bases). The J call could be wrong; TRBJ2-7 is a better fit for the DNA end. This CDR3 region has 14 residues. Germline V gives CDR1 KGHSH, CDR2 LQKENI.

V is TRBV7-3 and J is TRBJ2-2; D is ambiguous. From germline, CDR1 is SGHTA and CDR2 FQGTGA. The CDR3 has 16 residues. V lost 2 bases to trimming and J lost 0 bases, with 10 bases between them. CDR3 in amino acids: CASSLGSGTNTGELFF. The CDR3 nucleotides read TGTGCCAGCAGCTTAGGTTCCGGTACGAACACCGGGGAGCTGTTTTTT. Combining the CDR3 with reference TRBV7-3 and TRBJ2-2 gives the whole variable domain GAGVSQTPSNKVTEKGKYVELRCDPISGHTALYWYRQSLGQGPEFLIYFQGTGAADDSGLPNDRFFAVRPEGSVSTLKIQRTERGDSAVYLCASSLGSGTNTGELFFGEGSRLTVL.

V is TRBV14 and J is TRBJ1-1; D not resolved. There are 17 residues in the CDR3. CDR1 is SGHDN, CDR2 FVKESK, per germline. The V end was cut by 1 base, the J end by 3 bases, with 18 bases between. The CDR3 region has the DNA TGTGCCAGCAGCCAAGGTCTCTCCCGGACTAGGGACACTGAAGCTTTCTTT. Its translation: CASSQGLSRTRDTEAFF.

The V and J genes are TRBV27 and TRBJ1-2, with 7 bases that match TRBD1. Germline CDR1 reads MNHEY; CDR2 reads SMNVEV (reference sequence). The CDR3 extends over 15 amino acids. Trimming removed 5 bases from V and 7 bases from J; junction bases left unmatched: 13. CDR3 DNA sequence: TGTGCCAGCAGTACAGGACCCAGACAGGGATTTGGCTACACCTTC. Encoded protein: CASSTGPRQGFGYTF.

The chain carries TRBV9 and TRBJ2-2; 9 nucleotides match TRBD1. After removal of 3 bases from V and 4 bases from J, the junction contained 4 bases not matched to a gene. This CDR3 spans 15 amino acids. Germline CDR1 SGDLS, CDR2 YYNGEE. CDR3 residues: CASSAGTGSTGELFF. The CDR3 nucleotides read TGTGCCAGCAGCGCTGGGACAGGGTCCACCGGGGAGCTGTTTTTT.

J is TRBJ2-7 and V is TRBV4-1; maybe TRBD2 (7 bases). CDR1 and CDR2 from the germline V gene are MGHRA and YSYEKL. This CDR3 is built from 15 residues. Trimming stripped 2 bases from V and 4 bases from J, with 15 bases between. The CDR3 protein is CASSQSTGGGYEQYF. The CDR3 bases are TGCGCCAGCAGCCAATCGACGGGGGGCGGGTACGAGCAGTACTTC.

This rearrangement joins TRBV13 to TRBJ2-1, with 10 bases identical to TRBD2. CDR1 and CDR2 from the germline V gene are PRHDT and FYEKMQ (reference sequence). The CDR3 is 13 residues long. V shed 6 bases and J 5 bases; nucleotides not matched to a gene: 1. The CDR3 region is CASRGLADNEQFF. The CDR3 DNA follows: TGTGCCAGCAGAGGACTAGCGGACAATGAGCAGTTCTTC.

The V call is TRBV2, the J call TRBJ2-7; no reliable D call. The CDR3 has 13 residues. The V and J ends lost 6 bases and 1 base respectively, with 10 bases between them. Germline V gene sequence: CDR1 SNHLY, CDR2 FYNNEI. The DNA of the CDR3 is TGTGCCAGCAGACACGACCCATCCTACGAGCAGTACTTC. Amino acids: CASRHDPSYEQYF.

The CDR3 DNA reads as TGTGCCAGCAGTTTCCCGACTAGTAGTGCCTACGAGCAGTACTTC. As protein: CASSFPTSSAYEQYF. This chain links TRBV28 with TRBJ2-7; D is perhaps TRBD2 (6 bases). The CDR3 consists of 15 residues. V was clipped by 3 bases and J by 2 bases, with 14 bases between them. Germline CDR1 reads MDHEN; CDR2 reads SYDVKM.

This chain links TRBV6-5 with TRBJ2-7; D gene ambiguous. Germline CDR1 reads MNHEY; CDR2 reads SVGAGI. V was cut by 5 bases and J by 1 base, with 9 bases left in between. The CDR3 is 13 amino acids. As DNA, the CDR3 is TGTGCCAGCAGTGAAGGCCTTTCCTACGAGCAGTACTTC. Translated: CASSEGLSYEQYF.

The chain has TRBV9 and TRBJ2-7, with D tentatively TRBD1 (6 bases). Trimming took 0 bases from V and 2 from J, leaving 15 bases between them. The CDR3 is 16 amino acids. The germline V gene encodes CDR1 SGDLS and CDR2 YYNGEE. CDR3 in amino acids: CASSVGGAGATYEQYF. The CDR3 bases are TGTGCCAGCAGCGTAGGGGGAGCAGGGGCAACCTACGAGCAGTACTTC.

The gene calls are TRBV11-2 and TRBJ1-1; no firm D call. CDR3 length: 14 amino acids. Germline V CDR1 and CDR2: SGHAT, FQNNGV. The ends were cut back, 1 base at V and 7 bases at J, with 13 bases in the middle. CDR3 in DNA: TGTGCCAGCAGCTTAGCAGACAACCCTTATGAAGCTTTCTTT. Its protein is CASSLADNPYEAFF.

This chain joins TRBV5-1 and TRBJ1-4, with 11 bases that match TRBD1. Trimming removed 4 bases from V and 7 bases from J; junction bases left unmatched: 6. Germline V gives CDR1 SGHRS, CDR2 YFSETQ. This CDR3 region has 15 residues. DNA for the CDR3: TGCGCCAGCAGCATGATGGGACAGGGGGGTGAAAAACTGTTTTTT. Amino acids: CASSMMGQGGEKLFF.

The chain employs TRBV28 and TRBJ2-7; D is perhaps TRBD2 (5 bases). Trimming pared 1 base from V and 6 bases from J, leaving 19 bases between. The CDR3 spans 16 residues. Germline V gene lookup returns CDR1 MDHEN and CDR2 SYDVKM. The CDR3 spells CASSLFPREGNGEQYF. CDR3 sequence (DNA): TGTGCCAGCAGTTTATTCCCCCGGGAAGGTAACGGCGAGCAGTACTTC.